These 13 T cell receptor beta chains share one sample of origin, sequenced in a study of regulatory T cells in long-lasting Graves disease. Time point noted: newly diagnosed GD, antithyroid drugs for less than 3 months. From PBMCs, RNA was extracted and then used to make the TCR library. Combining iRepertoire HTBI primers with Arm-PCR of CDR3 regions, the authors built TCR beta libraries. TCRdb itself ran the multiplex PCR reads through MiXCR, one entry per CDR3 protein. The sample includes around 500,000 distinct CDR3 sequences, approximately 12% of them seen just once. These data were likewise used in another study, on T cells in Graves' hyperthyroidism and ophthalmopathy.

The starting material was peripheral blood mononuclear cells (PBMCs), obtained at new diagnosis, from a patient treated with antithyroid drugs. These receptors were taken from a man aged 30-40 years with Graves disease.

This clonotype has a count of ten or more. The genes are TRBV9 and TRBJ2-3; 8 bases fit TRBD1. The V gene end was trimmed by 3 bases and the J gene end by 4 bases; junction bases not matched to a gene: 7. The germline gives CDR1 SGDLS, CDR2 YYNGEE. The CDR3 length is 15 residues. CDR3 nucleotide sequence: TGTGCCAGCAGCGCAGGGGGCGAGTACGCAGATACGCAGTATTTT. Protein product: CASSAGGEYADTQYF.

The table lists this clonotype with many counts. The chain joins TRBV7-3 to TRBJ2-1, with TRBD2 identical over 10 bases. CDR1 SGHTA and CDR2 FQGTGA come from the germline V gene. This CDR3 has 17 residues. The ends lost 0 bases at V and 6 bases at J; junction bases unmatched: 8. CDR3 in amino acids: CASSLTSGRSFVNEQFF. DNA of the CDR3: TGTGCCAGCAGCTTAACTAGCGGGAGGTCATTTGTCAATGAGCAGTTCTTC.

This clonotype showed up many times. The rearrangement joins TRBV6-1 to TRBJ1-1; D uncertain. Trimming stripped 1 base from V and 2 bases from J, with 5 bases between. The CDR3 runs to 13 residues. The germline V gene has CDR1 MNHNS and CDR2 SASEGT. Written as DNA, the CDR3 is TGTGCCAGCAGTGAAGTAACAAACACTGAAGCTTTCTTT. Translating it yields CASSEVTNTEAFF.

This clonotype was observed a handful of times. The chain recombines TRBV7-9 with TRBJ2-3; D remains unclear. V shed 4 bases and J shed 3 bases, with 14 bases lying between them. CDR1 is SEHNR and CDR2 is FQNEAQ in the germline V gene (reference sequence). The CDR3 has 15 residues. The chain's CDR3 is CASSSRNSRTDTQYF. CDR3 DNA: TGTGCCAGCAGCTCCCGGAATTCTCGAACAGATACGCAGTATTTT.

The chain employs TRBV19 and TRBJ1-1, with 7 bases aligning to TRBD1. Per the germline V gene, CDR1 is LNHDA and CDR2 is SQIVND (reference sequence). V lost 7 bases to trimming and J lost 10 bases; unmatched junction nucleotides: 9. CDR3 length: 12 amino acids. Written as DNA, the CDR3 is TGTGCCAGTAACCGCGACAGGGTTGCAGCTTTCTTT. Translation gives CASNRDRVAAFF.

This clonotype was counted ten times or more. The V call is TRBV20-1, the J call TRBJ1-3, with D possibly TRBD1 on 5 matching bases. The V gene lost 6 bases and the J gene lost 0 bases, with 12 bases spanning the gap. Germline assignment: CDR1 DFQATT and CDR2 SNEGSKA (reference sequence). This CDR3 contains 14 residues. CDR3 sequence: CSAGVSSSGNTIYF. Here the CDR3 DNA reads TGCAGTGCAGGGGTCAGCAGCTCTGGAAACACCATATATTTT.

This clonotype was recorded at least ten times. The rearrangement joins TRBV20-1 to TRBJ2-7; TRBD1 agrees at 9 bases. V lost 2 bases and J lost 5; bases outside the gene matches: 7. Germline values: CDR1 DFQATT, CDR2 SNEGSKA (reference sequence). The CDR3 has 14 residues. The CDR3 spells CSARPAWDRDEQYF. The CDR3 coding sequence is TGCAGTGCTAGACCGGCCTGGGACAGGGACGAGCAGTACTTC.

This clonotype was counted at least ten times. This chain uses TRBV12-3 or TRBV12-4 with TRBJ2-3; D might be TRBD2 (6 bases). The CDR3 contains 15 residues. Trimming cost V 5 bases and J 5 bases, with 17 bases left between them. CDR3 in amino acids: CASSPRGGGEDTQYF. As DNA, the CDR3 is TGTGCCAGCAGTCCGAGGGGAGGCGGGGAAGATACGCAGTATTTT.

A word on this clonotype: A junction end diverges from the germline sequence, so it may reflect a read error. The J gene is TRBJ2-1, the V gene TRBV15; tentatively, D is TRBD2 (5 bases). The CDR3 is 14 residues long. The germline CDR1 and CDR2 sequences are LNHNV and YYDKDF (reference sequence). CDR3 nucleotide sequence: TGTGCCACCAGCAGGGCGACTATCTACAGTGAGCAGTTCTTC. Translation gives CATSRATIYSEQFF.

This clonotype was recorded many times. CDR3 nucleotides: TGTGCCAGCAGTTTCCAGACAGGGGGAGAGACCCAGTACTTC. This codes for CASSFQTGGETQYF. V is TRBV27 and J is TRBJ2-5; TRBD1 aligns across 9 bases. CDR1 is MNHEY, CDR2 SMNVEV, per germline (reference sequence). The CDR3 extends over 14 amino acids. V lost 3 bases to trimming and J lost 4 bases; unmatched junction nucleotides: 3.

This clonotype came up many times. V is TRBV14 and J is TRBJ1-1; the D gene is possibly TRBD1 (6 bases). Germline V gives CDR1 SGHDN, CDR2 FVKESK. The CDR3 spans 16 residues. The germline V and J ends were trimmed by 4 bases and 1 base, with 16 bases remaining between them. DNA of the CDR3: TGTGCCAGCAGCCTACGGGGGCGCACTGGGAACACTGAAGCTTTCTTT. The encoded protein is CASSLRGRTGNTEAFF.

This clonotype was picked up many times. The chain recombines TRBV2 with TRBJ2-1, with D tentatively TRBD1 or TRBD2 (5 bases each). This CDR3 is built from 12 residues. Deletions cut 11 bases from V and 8 bases from J, with 16 bases between. The V gene's germline CDR1 is SNHLY and CDR2 FYNNEI. The CDR3: CAASQGRDEQFF. The CDR3, as DNA: TGTGCCGCCTCGCAGGGACGGGATGAGCAGTTCTTC.

This clonotype has a count of ten or more. V is TRBV6-1 and J is TRBJ2-7; 9 positions agree with TRBD1. J lost 6 bases, V lost 10 bases, and 10 bases had no gene match. Germline-derived CDR1 and CDR2 are MNHNS and SASEGT. CDR3 length: 13 amino acids. The CDR3 here is CATSGQGDSEQYF. The CDR3, as DNA: TGTGCCACCTCGGGACAGGGAGACAGCGAGCAGTACTTC.